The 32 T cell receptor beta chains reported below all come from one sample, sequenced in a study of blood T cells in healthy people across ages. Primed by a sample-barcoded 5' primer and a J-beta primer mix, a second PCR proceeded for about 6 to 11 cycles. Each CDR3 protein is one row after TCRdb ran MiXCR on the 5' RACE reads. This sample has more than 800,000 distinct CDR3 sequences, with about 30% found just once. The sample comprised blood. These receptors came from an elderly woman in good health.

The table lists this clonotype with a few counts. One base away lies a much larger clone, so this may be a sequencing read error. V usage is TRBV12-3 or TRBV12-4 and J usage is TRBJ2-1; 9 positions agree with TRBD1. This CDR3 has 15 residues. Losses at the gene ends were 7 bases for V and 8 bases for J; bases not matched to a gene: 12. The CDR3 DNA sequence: TGTGCCAGCACCAAGGGGACAGGGAACAACGATGAGCAGTTCTTC. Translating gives CASTKGTGNNDEQFF.

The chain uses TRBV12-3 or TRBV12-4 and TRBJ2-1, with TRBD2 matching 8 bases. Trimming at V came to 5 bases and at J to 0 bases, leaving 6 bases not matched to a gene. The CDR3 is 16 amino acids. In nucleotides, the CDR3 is TGTGCCAGCAGTCCAGATAGCGGGACCTCCTACAATGAGCAGTTCTTC. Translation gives CASSPDSGTSYNEQFF.

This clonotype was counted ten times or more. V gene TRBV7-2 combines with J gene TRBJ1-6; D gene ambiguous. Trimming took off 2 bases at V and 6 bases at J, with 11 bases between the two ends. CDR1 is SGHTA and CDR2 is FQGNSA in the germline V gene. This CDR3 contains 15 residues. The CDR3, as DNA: TGTGCCAGCAGCTTAAGGAGGCAGTCTAATTCACCCCTCCACTTT. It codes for CASSLRRQSNSPLHF.

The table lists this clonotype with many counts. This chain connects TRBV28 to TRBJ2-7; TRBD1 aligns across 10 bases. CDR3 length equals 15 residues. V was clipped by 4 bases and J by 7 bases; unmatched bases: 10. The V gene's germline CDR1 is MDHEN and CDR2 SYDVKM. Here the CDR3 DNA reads TGTGCCAGCAGTTCGACAGGGGGCTTAACTCGGGAGCAGTACTTC. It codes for CASSSTGGLTREQYF. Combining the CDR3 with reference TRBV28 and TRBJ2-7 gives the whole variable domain DVKVTQSSRYLVKRTGEKVFLECVQDMDHENMFWYRQDPGLGLRLIYFSYDVKMKEKGDIPEGYSVSREKKERFSLILESASTNQTSMYLCASSSTGGLTREQYFGPGTRLTVT.

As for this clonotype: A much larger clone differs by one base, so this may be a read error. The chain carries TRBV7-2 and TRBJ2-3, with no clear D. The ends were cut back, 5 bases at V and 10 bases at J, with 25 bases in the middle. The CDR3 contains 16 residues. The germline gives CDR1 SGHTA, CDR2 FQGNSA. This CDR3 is CASSPQSPGLVRAQYF. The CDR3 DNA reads TGTGCCAGCAGCCCCCAGTCCCCCGGTTTAGTTCGGGCGCAGTATTTT.

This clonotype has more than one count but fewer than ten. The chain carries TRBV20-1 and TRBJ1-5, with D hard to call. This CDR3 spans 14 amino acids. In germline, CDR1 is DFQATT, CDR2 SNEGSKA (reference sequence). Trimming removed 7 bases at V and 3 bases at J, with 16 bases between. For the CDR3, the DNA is TGCAGTGTCCAAAGTTCGGGTTACAATCAGCCCCAGCATTTT. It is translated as CSVQSSGYNQPQHF.

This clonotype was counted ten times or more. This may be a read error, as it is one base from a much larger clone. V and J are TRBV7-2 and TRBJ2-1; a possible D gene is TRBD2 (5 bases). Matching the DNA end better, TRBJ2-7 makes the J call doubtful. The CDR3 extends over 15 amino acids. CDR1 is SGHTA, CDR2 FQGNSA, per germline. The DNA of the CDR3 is TGTGCCAGCAGCTCTAGCTTTTTTGACTACAATGAGCAGTACTTC. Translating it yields CASSSSFFDYNEQYF.

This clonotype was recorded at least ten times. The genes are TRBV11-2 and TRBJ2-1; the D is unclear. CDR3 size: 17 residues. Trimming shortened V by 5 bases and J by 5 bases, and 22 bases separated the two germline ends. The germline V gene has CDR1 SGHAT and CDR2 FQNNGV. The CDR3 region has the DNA TGTGCCAGCAGCGACATAGAGTGGCAGCCTTTTCACAATGAGCAGTTCTTC. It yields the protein CASSDIEWQPFHNEQFF.

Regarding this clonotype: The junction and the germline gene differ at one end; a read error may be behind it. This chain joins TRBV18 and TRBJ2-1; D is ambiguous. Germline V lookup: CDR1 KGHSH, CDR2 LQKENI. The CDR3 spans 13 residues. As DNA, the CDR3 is TGTGTCAGCCAGGCAGAAAGGAATAATGAGCAGTTCTTC. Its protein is CVSQAERNNEQFF.

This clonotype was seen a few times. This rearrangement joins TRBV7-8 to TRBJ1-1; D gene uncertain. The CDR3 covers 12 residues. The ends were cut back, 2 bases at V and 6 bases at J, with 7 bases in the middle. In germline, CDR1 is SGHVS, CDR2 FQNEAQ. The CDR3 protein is CASSLTRAEAFF. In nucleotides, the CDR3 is TGTGCCAGCAGCTTAACTAGGGCTGAAGCTTTCTTT.

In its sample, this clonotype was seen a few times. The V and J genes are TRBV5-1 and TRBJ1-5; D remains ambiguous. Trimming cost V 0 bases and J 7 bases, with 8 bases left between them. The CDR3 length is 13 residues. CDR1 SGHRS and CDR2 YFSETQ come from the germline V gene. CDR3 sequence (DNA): TGCGCCAGCAGCTTGGATATCGGACAGCCCCAGCATTTT. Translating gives CASSLDIGQPQHF.

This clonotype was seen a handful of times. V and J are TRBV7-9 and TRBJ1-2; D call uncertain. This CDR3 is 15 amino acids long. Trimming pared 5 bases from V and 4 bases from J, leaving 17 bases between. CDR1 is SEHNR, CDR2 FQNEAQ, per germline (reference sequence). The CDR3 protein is CASSPSETELYGYTF. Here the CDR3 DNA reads TGTGCCAGCAGCCCCAGCGAGACCGAGCTCTATGGCTACACCTTC.

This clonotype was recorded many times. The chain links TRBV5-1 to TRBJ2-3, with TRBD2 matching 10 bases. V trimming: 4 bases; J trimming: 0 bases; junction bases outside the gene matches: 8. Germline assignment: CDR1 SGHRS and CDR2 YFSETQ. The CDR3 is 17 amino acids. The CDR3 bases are TGCGCCAGCAGCATGGATCTAGCGGGGGCTAGCACAGATACGCAGTATTTT. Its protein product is CASSMDLAGASTDTQYF.

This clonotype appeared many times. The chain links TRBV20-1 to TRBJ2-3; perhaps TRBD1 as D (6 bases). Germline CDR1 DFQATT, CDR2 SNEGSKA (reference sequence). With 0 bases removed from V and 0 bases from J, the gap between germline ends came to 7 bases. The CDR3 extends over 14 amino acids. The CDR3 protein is CSAREDRSTDTQYF. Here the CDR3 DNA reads TGCAGTGCTAGAGAGGACAGAAGCACAGATACGCAGTATTTT.

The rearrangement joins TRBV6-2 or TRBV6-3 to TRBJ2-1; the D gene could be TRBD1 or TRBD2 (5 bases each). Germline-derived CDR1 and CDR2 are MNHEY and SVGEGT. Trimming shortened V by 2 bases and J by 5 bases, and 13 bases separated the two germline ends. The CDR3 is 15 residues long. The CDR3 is CASSYGQGVHNEQFF. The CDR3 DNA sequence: TGTGCCAGCAGTTACGGGCAGGGAGTCCACAATGAGCAGTTCTTC.

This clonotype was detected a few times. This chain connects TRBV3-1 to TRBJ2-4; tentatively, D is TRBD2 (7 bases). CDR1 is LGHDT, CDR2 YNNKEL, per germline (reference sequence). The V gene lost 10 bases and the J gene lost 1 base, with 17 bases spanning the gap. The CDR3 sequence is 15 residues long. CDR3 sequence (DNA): TGTGCCACCTCTTTAGGGGGGGCGGCCAAAAACATTCAGTACTTC. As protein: CATSLGGAAKNIQYF.

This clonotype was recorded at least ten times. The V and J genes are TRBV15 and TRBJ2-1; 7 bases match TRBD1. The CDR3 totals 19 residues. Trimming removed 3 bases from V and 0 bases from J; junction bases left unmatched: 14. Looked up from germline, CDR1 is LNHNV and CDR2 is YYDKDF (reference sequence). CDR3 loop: CATSRWGRGAGGSYNEQFF. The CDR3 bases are TGTGCCACCAGCAGGTGGGGGAGAGGGGCAGGGGGCTCCTACAATGAGCAGTTCTTC. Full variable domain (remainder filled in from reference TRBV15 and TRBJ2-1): DAMVIQNPRYQVTQFGKPVTLSCSQTLNHNVMYWYQQKSSQAPKLLFHYYDKDFNNEADTPDNFQSRRPNTSFCFLDIRSPGLGDTAMYLCATSRWGRGAGGSYNEQFFGPGTRLTVL.

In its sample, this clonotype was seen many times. Written as DNA, the CDR3 is TGTGCCAGCAGCATGACAGGGGGCCGTCTCGAGCAGTACTTC. Translating gives CASSMTGGRLEQYF. This chain uses TRBV5-6 with TRBJ2-7, with 10 bases matching TRBD1. J lost 6 bases, V lost 4 bases, and 7 bases had no gene match. The length of the CDR3 is 14 residues. CDR1 is SGHDT and CDR2 is YYEEEE in the germline V gene.

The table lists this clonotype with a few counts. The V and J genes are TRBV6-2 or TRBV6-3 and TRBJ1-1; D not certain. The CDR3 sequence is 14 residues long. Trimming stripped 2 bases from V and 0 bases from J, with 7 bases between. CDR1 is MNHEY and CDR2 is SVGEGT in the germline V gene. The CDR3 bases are TGTGCCAGCAGTTACGTGGCCCTGAACACTGAAGCTTTCTTT. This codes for CASSYVALNTEAFF.

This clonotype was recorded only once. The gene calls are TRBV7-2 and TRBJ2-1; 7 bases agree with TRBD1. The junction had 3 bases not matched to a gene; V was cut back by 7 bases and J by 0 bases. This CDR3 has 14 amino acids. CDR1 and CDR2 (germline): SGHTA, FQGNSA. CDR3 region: CASKGAGSYNEQFF. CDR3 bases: TGTGCCAGCAAGGGGGCGGGCTCCTACAATGAGCAGTTCTTC.

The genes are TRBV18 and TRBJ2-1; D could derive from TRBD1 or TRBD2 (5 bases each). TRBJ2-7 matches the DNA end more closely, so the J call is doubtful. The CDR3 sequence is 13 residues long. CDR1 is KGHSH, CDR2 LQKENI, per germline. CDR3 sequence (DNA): TGTGCCAGCTCAGGGACGGCAGACAATGAGCAGTACTTC. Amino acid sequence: CASSGTADNEQYF.

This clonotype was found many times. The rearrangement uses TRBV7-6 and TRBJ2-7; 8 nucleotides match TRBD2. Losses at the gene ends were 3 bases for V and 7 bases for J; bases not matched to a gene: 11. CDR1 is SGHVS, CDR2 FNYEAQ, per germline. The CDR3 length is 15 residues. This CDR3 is CASSLGLDGRGEQYF. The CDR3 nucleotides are TGTGCCAGCAGCTTGGGACTAGATGGGCGAGGTGAGCAGTACTTC.

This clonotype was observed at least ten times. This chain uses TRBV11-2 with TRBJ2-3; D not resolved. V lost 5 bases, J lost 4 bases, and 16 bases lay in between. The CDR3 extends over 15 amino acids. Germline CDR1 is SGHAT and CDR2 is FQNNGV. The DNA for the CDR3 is TGTGCCAGCAGCCCCAATTCACTTCAAGCAGATACGCAGTATTTT. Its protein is CASSPNSLQADTQYF.

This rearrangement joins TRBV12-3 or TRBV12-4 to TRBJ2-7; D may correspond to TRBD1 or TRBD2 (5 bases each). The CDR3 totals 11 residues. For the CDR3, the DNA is TGTAGGACCCACAGGAGGTACGAGCAGTACTTC. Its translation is CRTHRRYEQYF.

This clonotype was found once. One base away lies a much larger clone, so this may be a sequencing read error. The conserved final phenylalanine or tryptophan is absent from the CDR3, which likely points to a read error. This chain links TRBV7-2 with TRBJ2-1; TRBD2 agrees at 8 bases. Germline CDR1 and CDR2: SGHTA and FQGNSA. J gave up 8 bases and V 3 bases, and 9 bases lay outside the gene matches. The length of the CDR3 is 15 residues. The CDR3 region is CASSFQAGAGDEQFL. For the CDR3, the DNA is TGTGCCAGCAGCTTCCAAGCGGGGGCCGGCGATGAGCAGTTCTTA.

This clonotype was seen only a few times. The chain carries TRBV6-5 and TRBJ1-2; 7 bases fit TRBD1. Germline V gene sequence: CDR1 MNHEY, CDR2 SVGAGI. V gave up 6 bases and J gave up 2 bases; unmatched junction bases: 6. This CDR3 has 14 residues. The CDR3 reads CASRSPGQNYGYTF. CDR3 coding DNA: TGTGCCAGCAGAAGCCCGGGACAGAACTATGGCTACACCTTC.

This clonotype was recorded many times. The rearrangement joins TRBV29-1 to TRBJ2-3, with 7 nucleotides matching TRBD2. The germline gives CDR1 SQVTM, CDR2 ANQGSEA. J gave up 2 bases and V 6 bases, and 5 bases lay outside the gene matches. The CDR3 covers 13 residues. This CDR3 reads CSVLLAATDTQYF. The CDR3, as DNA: TGCAGCGTCCTCCTAGCGGCCACAGATACGCAGTATTTT.

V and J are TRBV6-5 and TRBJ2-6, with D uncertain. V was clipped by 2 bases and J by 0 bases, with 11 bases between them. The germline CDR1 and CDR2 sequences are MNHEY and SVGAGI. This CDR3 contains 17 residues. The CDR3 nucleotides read TGTGCCAGCAGTTACGCAGGCCCCCGCTCTGGGGCCAACGTCCTGACTTTC. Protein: CASSYAGPRSGANVLTF.

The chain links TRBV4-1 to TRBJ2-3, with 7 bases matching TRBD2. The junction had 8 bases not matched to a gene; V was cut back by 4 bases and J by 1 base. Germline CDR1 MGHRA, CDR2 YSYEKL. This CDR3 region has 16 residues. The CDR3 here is CASSPLGGGGTDTQYF. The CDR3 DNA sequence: TGCGCCAGCAGCCCCTTGGGTGGGGGGGGCACAGATACGCAGTATTTT.

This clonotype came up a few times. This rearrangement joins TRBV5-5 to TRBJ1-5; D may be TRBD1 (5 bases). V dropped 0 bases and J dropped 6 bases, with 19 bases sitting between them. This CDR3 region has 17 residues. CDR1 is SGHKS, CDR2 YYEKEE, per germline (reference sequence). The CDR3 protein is CASSLDRVGVIRQPQHF. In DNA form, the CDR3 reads TGTGCCAGCAGCTTGGATAGGGTAGGGGTCATTCGTCAGCCCCAGCATTTT.

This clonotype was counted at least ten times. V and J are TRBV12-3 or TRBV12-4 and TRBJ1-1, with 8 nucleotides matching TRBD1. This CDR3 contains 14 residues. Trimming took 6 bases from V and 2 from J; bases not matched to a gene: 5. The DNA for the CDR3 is TGTGCCAGCAGCTTGGACAGGGTTAACACTGAAGCTTTCTTT. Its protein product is CASSLDRVNTEAFF.

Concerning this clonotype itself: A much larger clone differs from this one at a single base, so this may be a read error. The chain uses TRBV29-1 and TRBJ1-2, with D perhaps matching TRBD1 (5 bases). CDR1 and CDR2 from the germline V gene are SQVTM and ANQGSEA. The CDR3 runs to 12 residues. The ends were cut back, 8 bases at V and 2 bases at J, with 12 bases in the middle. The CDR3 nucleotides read TGCAGCAGGCGGGACGGGAACTATGGCTACACCTTC. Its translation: CSRRDGNYGYTF. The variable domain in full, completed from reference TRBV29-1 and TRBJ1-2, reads SAVISQKPSRDICQRGTSLTIQCQVDSQVTMMFWYRQQPGQSLTLIATANQGSEATYESGFVIDKFPISRPNLTFSTLTVSNMSPEDSSIYLCSRRDGNYGYTFGSGTRLTVV.